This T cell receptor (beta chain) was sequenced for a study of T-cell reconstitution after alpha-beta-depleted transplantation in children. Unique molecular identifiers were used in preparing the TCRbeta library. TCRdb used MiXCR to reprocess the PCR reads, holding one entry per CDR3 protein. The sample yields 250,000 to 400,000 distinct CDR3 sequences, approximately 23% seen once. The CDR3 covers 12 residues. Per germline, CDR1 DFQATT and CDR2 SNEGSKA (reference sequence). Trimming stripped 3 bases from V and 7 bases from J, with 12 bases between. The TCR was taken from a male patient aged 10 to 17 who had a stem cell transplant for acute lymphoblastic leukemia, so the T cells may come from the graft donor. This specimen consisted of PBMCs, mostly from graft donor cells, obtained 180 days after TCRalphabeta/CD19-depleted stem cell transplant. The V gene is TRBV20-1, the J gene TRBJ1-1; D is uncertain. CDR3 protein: CSARDLGFEAFF. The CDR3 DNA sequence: TGCAGTGCTAGGGATTTGGGGTTTGAAGCTTTCTTT.